The 25 T cell receptor beta chains reported below all come from one sample, sequenced in a study of response to subunit inactivated influenza vaccine. Using its own MiXCR run on the RT-PCR reads, TCRdb lists one record per CDR3 protein. Here the sample spans 540,000 or so distinct CDR3 sequences, 13% being singletons. The starting material was PBMCs from blood, obtained 40 to 50 days after vaccination. The source of these receptors is a man aged 45-60 years who received an inactivated influenza vaccine.

CDR3 in DNA: TGTGCCAGCGGGAGGGAGGCTGACACTGAAGCTTTCTTT. Translation gives CASGREADTEAFF. V usage is TRBV9 and J usage is TRBJ1-1, with D uncertain. The CDR3 contains 13 residues. V was clipped by 7 bases and J by 3 bases, with 13 bases between them. CDR1 SGDLS and CDR2 YYNGEE come from the germline V gene.

This clonotype was detected only a few times. The chain joins TRBV2 to TRBJ2-1, with a weak D call TRBD1 (5 bases). Germline assignment: CDR1 SNHLY and CDR2 FYNNEI. V shed 7 bases and J shed 8 bases, with 21 bases lying between them. The CDR3 covers 15 residues. The CDR3 region is CASNVEVGSGYEQFF. The CDR3 bases are TGTGCCAGCAATGTAGAAGTGGGTTCAGGGTATGAGCAGTTCTTC.

V is TRBV7-2 and J is TRBJ2-1; D assignment may be TRBD1 or TRBD2 (5 bases each). Per the germline V gene, CDR1 is SGHTA and CDR2 is FQGNSA. The CDR3 is made up of 17 amino acids. V was cut by 5 bases and J by 8 bases, with 25 bases left in between. CDR3 sequence reads: CASSLSGTNFLLHEQFF. CDR3 DNA: TGTGCCAGCAGCCTGTCCGGGACCAACTTTCTACTCCATGAGCAGTTCTTC.

This clonotype was observed many times. V is TRBV15 and J is TRBJ2-7; 8 bases are a match to TRBD2. This CDR3 comprises 16 residues. J was trimmed by 4 bases and V by 6 bases; bases with no gene match: 14. Germline assignment: CDR1 LNHNV and CDR2 YYDKDF (reference sequence). Here the CDR3 reads CATRHQLTGGPYEQYF. The DNA for the CDR3 is TGTGCCACCAGACATCAGCTAACGGGAGGGCCGTACGAGCAGTACTTC.

V gene TRBV2 combines with J gene TRBJ1-6; a weak D match, TRBD1 (5 bases). CDR3 length equals 15 residues. V was trimmed by 6 bases and J by 4 bases, leaving 13 bases between them. CDR1 and CDR2 (germline): SNHLY, FYNNEI. The CDR3 coding sequence is TGTGCCAGCAGCCGTATGACAGTATATAATTCACCCCTCCACTTT. Its translation: CASSRMTVYNSPLHF. The whole variable domain, filled in from reference TRBV2 and TRBJ1-6, reads EPEVTQTPSHQVTQMGQEVILRCVPISNHLYFYWYRQILGQKVEFLVSFYNNEISEKSEIFDDQFSVERPDGSNFTLKIRSTKLEDSAMYFCASSRMTVYNSPLHFGNGTRLTVT.

The chain has TRBV7-9 and TRBJ2-3; D possibly corresponds to TRBD1 (6 bases). The CDR3 runs 16 residues. Deletions cut 3 bases from V and 1 base from J, with 14 bases between. Looked up from germline, CDR1 is SEHNR and CDR2 is FQNEAQ (reference sequence). The CDR3: CASSFVRGSGTDTQYF. DNA of the CDR3: TGTGCCAGCAGCTTCGTCAGGGGTTCGGGCACAGATACGCAGTATTTT.

Only a few counts were recorded for this clonotype. As DNA, the CDR3 is TGTGCCAGCAGTGTACAGACAGGGGGCAACACTGAAGCTTTCTTT. Its protein product is CASSVQTGGNTEAFF. The chain joins TRBV2 to TRBJ1-1, with 10 positions matching TRBD1. Germline CDR1 reads SNHLY; CDR2 reads FYNNEI. The CDR3 runs 15 residues. V lost 4 bases, J lost 2 bases, and 4 bases stayed unmatched.

V and J are TRBV12-3 or TRBV12-4 and TRBJ2-5, with 8 positions matching TRBD1. The CDR3 sequence is 18 residues long. Trimming cost V 3 bases and J 4 bases; bases outside gene matches: 16. The CDR3 bases are TGTGCCAGCAGTTTGATCTCGTCTGGTGGGACAGGAAGAGAGACCCAGTACTTC. The encoded protein is CASSLISSGGTGRETQYF.

This clonotype was observed a single time. The genes are TRBV5-1 and TRBJ2-3; D tentatively reads TRBD1 or TRBD2 (6 bases each). This CDR3 is built from 14 residues. Looked up from germline, CDR1 is SGHRS and CDR2 is YFSETQ. V lost 1 base and J 6 bases, leaving 12 bases between the germline ends. As DNA, the CDR3 is TGCGCCAGCAGCTTGCGGGGGCCACTGGATACGCAGTATTTT. It is translated as CASSLRGPLDTQYF.

V and J are TRBV24-1 and TRBJ2-1; possible D gene TRBD1, 5 bases. Germline V gene lookup returns CDR1 KGHDR and CDR2 SFDVKD. This CDR3 is 14 amino acids long. V lost 3 bases and J lost 8, with 13 bases in between. The chain's CDR3 is CATSDATGNDEQFF. The CDR3 DNA follows: TGTGCCACCAGTGATGCAACAGGTAACGATGAGCAGTTCTTC.

This clonotype was observed a handful of times. The chain joins TRBV27 to TRBJ2-7, with 7 bases that match TRBD2. Germline V gene lookup returns CDR1 MNHEY and CDR2 SMNVEV (reference sequence). The CDR3 runs 15 residues. The J segment lost 0 bases and the V segment lost 7 bases, leaving 9 bases of the junction unmatched. The CDR3 coding sequence is TGTGCCAGCAAACTCACAGGCGGGAGCTCCTACGAGCAGTACTTC. It specifies CASKLTGGSSYEQYF.

V is TRBV5-5 and J is TRBJ2-1; the match to TRBD1 covers 8 bases. This CDR3 is built from 17 residues. Germline assignment: CDR1 SGHKS and CDR2 YYEKEE (reference sequence). Trimming took 0 bases from V and 1 from J; bases not matched to a gene: 6. Here the CDR3 DNA reads TGTGCCAGCAGCTTGGGGGGACAGGTGGCATCCTACAATGAGCAGTTCTTC. This translates into CASSLGGQVASYNEQFF.

This clonotype was seen a handful of times. This chain uses TRBV20-1 with TRBJ2-5, with 7 bases matching TRBD2. The germline CDR1 and CDR2 sequences are DFQATT and SNEGSKA (reference sequence). The CDR3 has 16 residues. The J segment lost 5 bases and the V segment lost 3 bases, leaving 15 bases of the junction unmatched. CDR3 in DNA: TGCAGTGCTAGGTCGACTAGCCGGGTCGAGAGGGAGACCCAGTACTTC. It translates to CSARSTSRVERETQYF.

This clonotype turned up a few times. The rearrangement joins TRBV29-1 to TRBJ2-7; D is perhaps TRBD1 (5 bases). Germline CDR1 reads SQVTM; CDR2 reads ANQGSEA. This CDR3 comprises 13 residues. V shed 4 bases and J shed 1 base, with 11 bases lying between them. The CDR3 DNA reads TGCAGCGTTGGTTTCAAGGGGTCCTACGAGCAGTACTTC. Its translation: CSVGFKGSYEQYF.

This clonotype has a count of ten or more. The V and J genes are TRBV2 and TRBJ2-7; D remains unclear. Trimming removed 3 bases from V and 1 base from J, with 10 bases in between. CDR3 length: 14 residues. The germline CDR1 and CDR2 sequences are SNHLY and FYNNEI. The CDR3 DNA reads as TGTGCCAGCAGTGAGAGAATACTTTCCTACGAGCAGTACTTC. This gives the protein CASSERILSYEQYF.

The V and J genes are TRBV20-1 and TRBJ1-1; maybe TRBD1 (6 bases). From germline, CDR1 is DFQATT and CDR2 SNEGSKA (reference sequence). V was cut by 2 bases and J by 7 bases, with 11 bases left in between. The CDR3 runs 12 residues. CDR3 sequence reads: CSARRGGNEAFF. In DNA, the CDR3 is TGCAGTGCTAGAAGGGGGGGTAATGAAGCTTTCTTT.

The V gene is TRBV6-1, the J gene TRBJ2-7, with 10 bases that match TRBD2. This CDR3 contains 14 residues. Per the germline V gene, CDR1 is MNHNS and CDR2 is SASEGT. Trimming took 5 bases from V and 6 from J; bases not matched to a gene: 7. CDR3 DNA sequence: TGTGCCAGCAGTATCAAGCGGGAGGGGGGCGAGCAGTACTTC. Translation: CASSIKREGGEQYF.

This clonotype has just a few counts. The chain couples TRBV20-1 to TRBJ2-5; possibly TRBD1 for D (5 bases). V lost 0 bases to trimming and J lost 5 bases, with 16 bases between them. Germline-derived CDR1 and CDR2 are DFQATT and SNEGSKA (reference sequence). The CDR3 length is 15 residues. CDR3 loop: CSARDLGRAGETQYF. The CDR3 DNA follows: TGCAGTGCTAGAGATTTGGGCAGGGCTGGGGAGACCCAGTACTTC.

The chain joins TRBV29-1 to TRBJ2-3, with D maybe TRBD1 (6 bases). The CDR3 extends over 12 amino acids. The V end lost 4 bases, the J end lost 1 base, and 6 bases lay between the germline ends. Germline assignment: CDR1 SQVTM and CDR2 ANQGSEA. Written as DNA, the CDR3 is TGCAGCGTTGGACAGGGCACAGATACGCAGTATTTT. This encodes CSVGQGTDTQYF.

This clonotype has ten or more counts. This chain uses TRBV5-5 with TRBJ2-7; 7 nucleotides agree with TRBD1. There are 12 residues in the CDR3. Trimming took 4 bases from V and 3 from J; bases not matched to a gene: 1. Germline loops: CDR1 SGHKS, CDR2 YYEKEE (reference sequence). This chain's CDR3 is CASSGTDYEQYF. In DNA form, the CDR3 reads TGTGCCAGCAGCGGGACAGACTACGAGCAGTACTTC.

V gene TRBV29-1 combines with J gene TRBJ1-2; a possible D gene is TRBD1 (6 bases). The CDR3 runs 12 residues. Trimming removed 4 bases from V and 7 bases from J, with 13 bases in between. The V gene's germline CDR1 is SQVTM and CDR2 ANQGSEA. This CDR3 reads CSVVWGALGYTF. In DNA form, the CDR3 reads TGCAGCGTTGTGTGGGGGGCCCTTGGCTACACCTTC.

This clonotype has a count of ten or more. V gene TRBV20-1 combines with J gene TRBJ2-3, with D uncertain. V lost 5 bases, J lost 2 bases, and 11 bases lay in between. Germline loops: CDR1 DFQATT, CDR2 SNEGSKA (reference sequence). There are 13 residues in the CDR3. The CDR3 loop is CSAFHGVTDTQYF. CDR3 DNA sequence: TGCAGTGCTTTCCATGGAGTCACAGATACGCAGTATTTT.

This clonotype was found a few times. The J gene is TRBJ2-1, the V gene TRBV4-3; TRBD1 or TRBD2 may be the D gene (6 bases each). Germline lookup yields CDR1 LGHNA and CDR2 YSLEER. This CDR3 is built from 16 residues. Trimming stripped 0 bases from V and 7 bases from J, with 16 bases between. The CDR3 here is CASSQERGGFGNEQFF. The CDR3 region has the DNA TGCGCCAGCAGCCAAGAAAGAGGGGGGTTTGGGAATGAGCAGTTCTTC.

This clonotype is a singleton in its sample. V is TRBV7-2 and J is TRBJ2-1; 7 positions agree with TRBD2. The germline gives CDR1 SGHTA, CDR2 FQGNSA. The CDR3 is 17 residues long. The trim removed 4 bases at V and 7 bases at J, leaving 16 bases unmatched. CDR3 loop: CASSSAGIAGLSNEQFF. Written as DNA, the CDR3 is TGTGCCAGCAGCTCCGCCGGGATAGCGGGTTTAAGTAATGAGCAGTTCTTC. Variable domain in full (rest from reference TRBV7-2 and TRBJ2-1): GAGVSQSPSNKVTEKGKDVELRCDPISGHTALYWYRQSLGQGLEFLIYFQGNSAPDKSGLPSDRFSAERTGGSVSTLTIQRTQQEDSAVYLCASSSAGIAGLSNEQFFGPGTRLTVL.

The genes are TRBV5-1 and TRBJ2-4, with a tentative D call TRBD2 (5 bases). There are 13 residues in the CDR3. V was clipped by 1 base and J by 8 bases, with 10 bases between them. Germline values: CDR1 SGHRS, CDR2 YFSETQ. The DNA for the CDR3 is TGCGCCAGCAGCTTGACTAGTAGAGACATTCAGTACTTC. Residues: CASSLTSRDIQYF.